This T cell receptor beta chain is drawn from a study of T cell repertoires in cytomegalovirus infection. The wider study: A matching HLA type, together with CMV infection, was signaled by public TCR beta signatures. Study outcomes and limitations: Summed frequency of shared TCR beta families picked out CMV carriers who also had the relevant HLA. Dominating the ex vivo response were TCR beta clonotypes that were CMV-specific and HLA-C-restricted.

In TCRdb, the reads were re-called with MiXCR into one record per CDR3 protein. The table lists around 630,000 distinct CDR3 sequences, approximately 24% of them singletons, with around 8% in the top ten. In the case of this clonotype: The antigen remains undetermined.

In germline, CDR1 is DFQATT, CDR2 SNEGSKA (reference sequence). Trimming pared 6 bases from V and 8 bases from J, leaving 13 bases between. This CDR3 has 11 residues. The receptor was isolated from a human donor in good health (CMV status not recorded). Some clones in this sample may be carry-over from other donors' samples. Source material: CD8+ T cells from PBMCs. The genes are TRBV20-1 and TRBJ1-2; D call uncertain. CDR3 DNA sequence: TGCAGTGCCCCAGGAGAATGGGGCTACACCTTC. Its protein product is CSAPGEWGYTF.